Each of the 25 T cell receptor beta chains below was sequenced from the same sample in a study of blood T cell repertoires in COVID-19. Assay: immunoSEQ multiplex PCR; the TCRdb copy retains only in-frame clones and omits some. This table has about 96,000 clones, around 82% appearing once. Input material: peripheral blood. The receptors shown here come from a man aged 50 to 60 who had recovered from COVID-19.

J is TRBJ1-2 and V is TRBV11-2; no firm D call. Trimming left V 5 bases short and J 5 bases short, with 12 bases between. The V gene's germline CDR1 is SGHAT and CDR2 FQNNGV. CDR3 length: 13 residues. CDR3 protein: CASSPLPGYGYTF. DNA for the CDR3: TGTGCCAGCAGCCCCTTACCCGGGTATGGCTACACCTTC.

The rearrangement joins TRBV7-3 to TRBJ2-5; TRBD1 aligns across 9 bases. The CDR3 spans 13 residues. J lost 6 bases, V lost 6 bases, and 5 bases had no gene match. Germline CDR1 is SGHTA and CDR2 is FQGTGA. The CDR3 bases are TGTGCCAGCAGTCCGACAGGGGGTAAGACCCAGTACTTC. Its translation: CASSPTGGKTQYF.

The chain uses TRBV10-3 and TRBJ2-2, with 8 bases that match TRBD2. The germline V gene encodes CDR1 ENHRY and CDR2 SYGVKD. Unmatched junction bases numbered 3, after V lost 6 bases and J lost 0 bases. The CDR3 sequence is 15 residues long. Here the CDR3 reads CAISTSGANTGELFF. CDR3 bases: TGTGCCATCAGCACTAGCGGAGCGAACACCGGGGAGCTGTTTTTT.

CDR3 nucleotide sequence: TGTGCCAGCAGCCAAGCGGGGGCCAACACCGGGGAGCTGTTTTTT. Translation: CASSQAGANTGELFF. The chain couples TRBV5-6 to TRBJ2-2; TRBD2 matches 8 bases. V shed 4 bases and J 2 bases; nucleotides not matched to a gene: 4. This CDR3 is 15 amino acids long. From germline, CDR1 is SGHDT and CDR2 YYEEEE.

V usage is TRBV7-9 and J usage is TRBJ2-7; D call uncertain. CDR1 and CDR2 (germline): SEHNR, FQNEAQ (reference sequence). Between the trimmed V and J ends, which lost 1 base and 0 bases, there was a span of 7 bases. CDR3 length: 14 amino acids. CDR3 in amino acids: CASSLGGNSYEQYF. The CDR3, as DNA: TGTGCCAGCAGCTTAGGAGGCAACTCCTACGAGCAGTACTTC.

This chain uses TRBV6-2 or TRBV6-3 with TRBJ1-5; 7 bases are shared with TRBD1. Germline V gene lookup returns CDR1 MNHEY and CDR2 SVGEGT. V shed 8 bases and J 9 bases; nucleotides not matched to a gene: 13. The CDR3 consists of 14 residues. The CDR3 is CASGQRTGPPPQHF. CDR3 DNA sequence: TGTGCCAGCGGCCAAAGGACAGGACCTCCGCCCCAGCATTTT.

The V gene is TRBV24-1, the J gene TRBJ2-3; 7 bases match TRBD1. From germline, CDR1 is KGHDR and CDR2 SFDVKD. This CDR3 is 15 amino acids long. The ends lost 3 bases at V and 2 bases at J; junction bases unmatched: 4. DNA for the CDR3: TGTGCCACCAGTGATACCGGGACAGACACAGATACGCAGTATTTT. Protein sequence: CATSDTGTDTDTQYF.

The chain links TRBV5-5 to TRBJ2-2; TRBD1 aligns across 11 bases. This CDR3 spans 16 amino acids. The V gene end was trimmed by 5 bases and the J gene end by 6 bases; junction bases not matched to a gene: 9. In germline, CDR1 is SGHKS, CDR2 YYEKEE (reference sequence). Written as DNA, the CDR3 is TGTGCCAGCAGTTCCGGGACAGGGGGATTTTCCGGGGAGCTGTTTTTT. Its protein product is CASSSGTGGFSGELFF. Full variable domain (rest looked up from reference TRBV5-5 and TRBJ2-2): DAGVTQSPTHLIKTRGQQVTLRCSPISGHKSVSWYQQVLGQGPQFIFQYYEKEERGRGNFPDRFSARQFPNYSSELNVNALLLGDSALYLCASSSGTGGFSGELFFGEGSRLTVL.

The chain combines TRBV3-1 (or the pseudogene TRBV3-2) with TRBJ1-2; 8 bases map to TRBD1. The ends lost 1 base at V and 3 bases at J; junction bases unmatched: 7. The CDR3 runs to 16 residues. CDR1 is LGHDT and CDR2 is YNNKEL in the germline V gene (reference sequence). As DNA, the CDR3 is TGTGCCAGCAGCCAAGTAAGCAGGGGGCTGTACTATGGCTACACCTTC. Residues: CASSQVSRGLYYGYTF.

Concerning this clone: The same CDR3 also results from other DNA sequences found in this sample. The V call is TRBV7-2, the J call TRBJ2-7, with 7 bases aligning to TRBD1. The ends lost 3 bases at V and 0 bases at J; junction bases unmatched: 2. CDR1 and CDR2 (germline): SGHTA, FQGNSA. This CDR3 comprises 14 residues. The CDR3 DNA follows: TGTGCCAGCAGCTTGACAGGGAGCTCCTACGAGCAGTACTTC. It encodes CASSLTGSSYEQYF.

This chain joins TRBV10-3 and TRBJ2-7; 7 positions match TRBD2. Germline CDR1 and CDR2: ENHRY and SYGVKD. The V segment lost 5 bases and the J segment 7 bases; nucleotides outside the gene matches: 5. This CDR3 spans 12 amino acids. The CDR3 protein is CAISPGTMEQYF. Here the CDR3 DNA reads TGTGCCATCAGTCCTGGGACTATGGAGCAGTACTTC.

The chain uses TRBV7-2 and TRBJ1-6, with TRBD1 matching 7 bases. V was pared by 3 bases and J by 9 bases, with 11 bases of the junction left unmatched. Germline-derived CDR1 and CDR2 are SGHTA and FQGNSA. This CDR3 spans 16 amino acids. CDR3 bases: TGTGCCAGCAGCTTTGACTGGACAGGTCGAGGTTCACCCCTCCACTTT. Protein: CASSFDWTGRGSPLHF.

The chain is built from TRBV3-1 (or the pseudogene TRBV3-2) and TRBJ2-1; D is perhaps TRBD2 (6 bases). The CDR3 contains 16 residues. V dropped 0 bases and J dropped 5 bases, with 14 bases sitting between them. Germline loops: CDR1 LGHDT, CDR2 YNNKEL (reference sequence). The CDR3 region is CASSQEGGAADNEQFF. The CDR3 region has the DNA TGTGCCAGCAGCCAAGAAGGCGGGGCTGCGGACAATGAGCAGTTCTTC.

The rearrangement links TRBV7-2 to TRBJ1-6; D unclear. CDR3 length: 14 amino acids. Germline V gene data show CDR1 as SGHTA and CDR2 as FQGNSA. V shed 4 bases and J shed 6 bases, with 10 bases lying between them. CDR3 protein: CASSSTVPNSPLHF. DNA of the CDR3: TGTGCCAGCAGCTCCACGGTTCCTAATTCACCCCTCCACTTT.

V usage is TRBV12-5 and J usage is TRBJ2-3, with 7 bases fitting TRBD2. CDR1 and CDR2 from the germline V gene are LGHNT and FRNRAP. The V gene end was trimmed by 3 bases and the J gene end by 0 bases; junction bases not matched to a gene: 18. This CDR3 has 20 residues. This chain's CDR3 is CASGFWRPGTSAQSTDTQYF. The CDR3 DNA follows: TGTGCTAGTGGTTTTTGGCGACCGGGAACTAGCGCCCAAAGCACAGATACGCAGTATTTT.

This chain connects TRBV10-1 to TRBJ2-7; possible D gene TRBD1, 5 bases. The CDR3 is made up of 14 amino acids. V dropped 2 bases and J dropped 3 bases, with 11 bases sitting between them. Germline V gene sequence: CDR1 WNHNN, CDR2 SYGVQD (reference sequence). The CDR3 nucleotides are TGCGCCAGCAGTGAGAGTGACAGACTCTACGAGCAGTACTTC. Translated: CASSESDRLYEQYF.

The V call is TRBV6-5, the J call TRBJ1-4, with D unclear. The CDR3 totals 12 residues. Trimming cost V 7 bases and J 7 bases, with 10 bases left between them. From germline, CDR1 is MNHEY and CDR2 SVGAGI. CDR3 coding DNA: TGTGCCAGCAAATATACGGGTGAAAAACTGTTTTTT. This codes for CASKYTGEKLFF.

This chain uses TRBV6-5 with TRBJ2-1, with D possibly being TRBD1 (6 bases). CDR3 length: 14 residues. Looked up from germline, CDR1 is MNHEY and CDR2 is SVGAGI. V was cut by 6 bases and J by 1 base, with 10 bases left in between. CDR3 amino acids: CASRDSVSYNEQFF. In DNA form, the CDR3 reads TGTGCCAGCAGGGACAGTGTATCCTACAATGAGCAGTTCTTC.

In its sample, this clone was seen a few times. This rearrangement joins TRBV5-1 to TRBJ2-1, with 9 bases fitting TRBD2. Germline-derived CDR1 and CDR2 are SGHRS and YFSETQ. The V and J ends lost 2 bases and 7 bases, in that order; junction bases with no gene match: 10. The CDR3 totals 16 residues. CDR3 DNA: TGCGCCAGCAGCTTTTCGGAGCGGGGGGCGGTGAATGAGCAGTTCTTC. Its protein product is CASSFSERGAVNEQFF.

This clone was counted a single time. The chain has TRBV9 and TRBJ1-3; no clear D. The CDR3 sequence is 15 residues long. Germline V CDR1 and CDR2: SGDLS, YYNGEE. V was cut by 0 bases and J by 1 base, with 8 bases left in between. The CDR3 protein is CASSVGTRSGNTIYF. Written as DNA, the CDR3 is TGTGCCAGCAGCGTAGGTACTAGGTCTGGAAACACCATATATTTT.

This clone was detected only a few times. This chain links TRBV5-1 with TRBJ2-4, with a tentative D call TRBD2 (6 bases). The CDR3 totals 17 residues. Germline V lookup: CDR1 SGHRS, CDR2 YFSETQ. V gave up 6 bases and J gave up 1 base, with 20 bases separating them. The CDR3 loop is CASTQGRGEGAKNIQYF. The CDR3 DNA reads as TGCGCCAGCACGCAAGGGCGGGGTGAGGGGGCCAAAAACATTCAGTACTTC.

CDR3 sequence: CASSFQGSYEQYF. Written as DNA, the CDR3 is TGTGCCAGCAGCTTCCAGGGGTCCTACGAGCAGTACTTC. The chain employs TRBV5-4 and TRBJ2-7; a possible D gene is TRBD1 (6 bases). Germline CDR1 is SGHNT and CDR2 is YYREEE (reference sequence). The CDR3 runs to 13 residues. V was clipped by 2 bases and J by 1 base, with 7 bases between them. The entire variable domain, with the rest obtained from reference TRBV5-4 and TRBJ2-7, is as follows: ETGVTQSPTHLIKTRGQQVTLRCSSQSGHNTVSWYQQALGQGPQFIFQYYREEENGRGNFPPRFSGLQFPNYSSELNVNALELDDSALYLCASSFQGSYEQYFGPGTRLTVT.

V is TRBV6-5 and J is TRBJ1-1, with D perhaps matching TRBD1 (5 bases). CDR3 length: 15 amino acids. Trimming stripped 7 bases from V and 4 bases from J, with 19 bases between. Germline assignment: CDR1 MNHEY and CDR2 SVGAGI. CDR3 amino acids: CASIWGIGGSTEAFF. CDR3 coding DNA: TGTGCCAGCATATGGGGTATTGGGGGGAGCACTGAAGCTTTCTTT.

V gene TRBV6-2 or TRBV6-3 combines with J gene TRBJ1-5, with 8 bases aligning to TRBD1. Germline V gene sequence: CDR1 MNHEY, CDR2 SVGEGT. The CDR3 runs to 14 residues. V lost 2 bases, J lost 7 bases, and 4 bases stayed unmatched. The CDR3 DNA reads TGTGCCAGCAGTTACCGACAGGGGAGGCAGCCCCAGCATTTT. Residues: CASSYRQGRQPQHF.

The chain is built from TRBV30 and TRBJ1-5; D ambiguous. There are 13 residues in the CDR3. Trimming stripped 2 bases from V and 7 bases from J, with 12 bases between. Germline CDR1 reads GTSNPN; CDR2 reads SVGIG (reference sequence). The CDR3 DNA follows: TGTGCCTGGAGTTCTCAGGCCGGACAGCCCCAGCATTTT. Its protein is CAWSSQAGQPQHF.